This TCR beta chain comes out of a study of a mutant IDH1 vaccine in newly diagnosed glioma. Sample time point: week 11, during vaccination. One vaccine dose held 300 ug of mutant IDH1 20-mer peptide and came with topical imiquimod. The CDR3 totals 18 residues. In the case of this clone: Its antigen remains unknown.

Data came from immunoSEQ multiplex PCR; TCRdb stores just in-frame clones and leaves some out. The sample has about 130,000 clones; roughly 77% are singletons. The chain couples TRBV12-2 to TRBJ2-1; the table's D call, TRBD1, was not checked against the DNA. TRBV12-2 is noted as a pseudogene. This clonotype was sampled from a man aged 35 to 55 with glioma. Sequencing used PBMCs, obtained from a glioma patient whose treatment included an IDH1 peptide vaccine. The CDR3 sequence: CASRLQGATLHPYNEQFF. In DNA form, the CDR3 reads TGTGCAAGTCGCTTACAGGGGGCGACCCTTCACCCCTACAATGAGCAGTTCTTC.